These 29 T cell receptor beta chains originate from one sample sequenced in a study of CD8 T cells in ankylosing spondylitis. A single record per CDR3 protein comes from TCRdb applying MiXCR to the 5' RACE reads. The table has about 140,000 distinct CDR3 sequences, about 8% seen once. Input material: synovial fluid, either unsorted or a sorted T cell fraction (not recorded which). The receptors come from a male donor with ankylosing spondylitis.

This clonotype was counted between two and nine times. This chain uses TRBV3-1 with TRBJ2-1; 12 bases fit TRBD2. CDR3 length: 15 residues. Trimming at V came to 4 bases and at J to 7 bases, leaving 5 bases not matched to a gene. CDR1 is LGHDT, CDR2 YNNKEL, per germline (reference sequence). This CDR3 is CASSRPTSGSNEQFF. The CDR3 DNA reads TGTGCCAGCAGCCGCCCGACTAGCGGGAGTAATGAGCAGTTCTTC.

This clonotype was counted many times. The rearrangement links TRBV5-1 to TRBJ2-4; D uncertain. Between the trimmed V and J ends, which lost 1 base and 8 bases, there was a span of 10 bases. The CDR3 consists of 13 residues. The germline V gene encodes CDR1 SGHRS and CDR2 YFSETQ. CDR3 DNA sequence: TGCGCCAGCAGCTTGTTCCGGCCTGACATTCAGTACTTC. This translates into CASSLFRPDIQYF.

The chain joins TRBV20-1 to TRBJ2-4, with D perhaps matching TRBD1 or TRBD2 (5 bases each). V lost 6 bases and J lost 7, with 16 bases in between. CDR1 is DFQATT and CDR2 is SNEGSKA in the germline V gene (reference sequence). CDR3 length: 13 residues. The DNA for the CDR3 is TGCAGTGCCCCCCCGCGAGGGGCTAACATTCAGTACTTC. Encoded protein: CSAPPRGANIQYF.

The sample holds many counts of this clonotype. This chain connects TRBV7-9 to TRBJ1-6; TRBD1 matches at 9 bases. The CDR3 covers 14 residues. Germline V gives CDR1 SEHNR, CDR2 FQNEAQ (reference sequence). V was pared by 5 bases and J by 10 bases, with 6 bases of the junction left unmatched. In DNA, the CDR3 is TGTGCCAGCAGCGAGGGACAGGGAGGGTCACCCCTCCACTTT. This translates into CASSEGQGGSPLHF.

This clonotype has just a few counts. V usage is TRBV29-1 and J usage is TRBJ2-3; D is unresolved. This CDR3 is 13 amino acids long. Trimming pared 4 bases from V and 0 bases from J, leaving 8 bases between. Germline CDR1 is SQVTM and CDR2 is ANQGSEA. CDR3 DNA: TGCAGCGTTGCTCAGTTAAGCACAGATACGCAGTATTTT. Translation gives CSVAQLSTDTQYF.

This clonotype was seen a few times. This sequence joins TRBV6-2 or TRBV6-3 and TRBJ1-1, with 8 positions matching TRBD1. CDR3 size: 14 residues. Per the germline V gene, CDR1 is MNHEY and CDR2 is SVGEGT. Trimming cost V 5 bases and J 5 bases; bases outside gene matches: 7. This CDR3 reads CASSSRGRVTEAFF. The CDR3 DNA is TGTGCCAGCAGTAGCAGGGGGCGAGTAACTGAAGCTTTCTTT.

In this sample, this clonotype turned up many times. The V gene is TRBV29-1, the J gene TRBJ2-1, with TRBD2 matching 10 bases. The CDR3 extends over 13 amino acids. Germline CDR1 and CDR2: SQVTM and ANQGSEA. V lost 6 bases to trimming and J lost 7 bases; unmatched junction nucleotides: 6. The DNA of the CDR3 is TGCAGCGTGGGAGCGGGAGGGGGGAATGAGCAGTTCTTC. It is translated as CSVGAGGGNEQFF.

There are a few counts of this clonotype. This chain connects TRBV6-1 to TRBJ2-1; tentatively, D is TRBD1 (5 bases). This CDR3 contains 14 residues. V lost 7 bases to trimming and J lost 4 bases, with 14 bases between them. CDR1 is MNHNS and CDR2 is SASEGT in the germline V gene. The CDR3 DNA follows: TGTGCCAGCACAGCAGGGTCGATTTACAATGAGCAGTTCTTC. Its translation is CASTAGSIYNEQFF.

The rearrangement joins TRBV6-5 to TRBJ1-2, with TRBD1 matching 10 bases. V gave up 5 bases and J gave up 3 bases; unmatched junction bases: 3. Germline CDR1 reads MNHEY; CDR2 reads SVGAGI. The CDR3 runs 14 residues. The DNA for the CDR3 is TGTGCCAGCAGTGGGACAGGGGACCACTATGGCTACACCTTC. Protein product: CASSGTGDHYGYTF.

This clonotype was recorded at least ten times. The chain couples TRBV24-1 to TRBJ2-1; 11 positions agree with TRBD2. CDR3 length: 18 amino acids. With V trimmed by 3 bases and J by 7 bases, 13 bases remained unmatched. Germline values: CDR1 KGHDR, CDR2 SFDVKD. Here the CDR3 reads CATSDPQGTSGDGNEQFF. The CDR3 DNA reads as TGTGCCACCAGTGATCCCCAGGGGACTAGCGGTGATGGGAATGAGCAGTTCTTC.

The chain is built from TRBV28 and TRBJ1-6; D might be TRBD1 (6 bases). V was clipped by 4 bases and J by 7 bases, with 11 bases between them. This CDR3 is built from 14 residues. Germline CDR1 is MDHEN and CDR2 is SYDVKM. CDR3 sequence: CASSYYRENSPLHF. The CDR3 nucleotides are TGTGCCAGCAGTTATTACAGGGAGAATTCACCCCTCCACTTT.

This clonotype came up many times. The chain combines TRBV20-1 with TRBJ2-5, with D perhaps matching TRBD1 or TRBD2 (6 bases each). The CDR3 covers 14 residues. Trimming cost V 0 bases and J 5 bases, with 13 bases left between them. Germline V CDR1 and CDR2: DFQATT, SNEGSKA (reference sequence). The CDR3, as DNA: TGCAGTGCTAGAGATACGGGGGCTTGGGAGACCCAGTACTTC. Encoded protein: CSARDTGAWETQYF.

The chain combines TRBV7-8 with TRBJ1-1; D is undetermined. CDR1 and CDR2 (germline): SGHVS, FQNEAQ. V was clipped by 5 bases and J by 5 bases, with 12 bases between them. The CDR3 totals 13 residues. Here the CDR3 reads CASSLRSETEAFF. The CDR3 bases are TGTGCCAGCAGCCTACGGAGTGAGACTGAAGCTTTCTTT.

The chain joins TRBV6-5 to TRBJ1-2; no clear D. Germline values: CDR1 MNHEY, CDR2 SVGAGI. This CDR3 has 16 amino acids. V lost 2 bases to trimming and J lost 8 bases, with 21 bases between them. The CDR3 bases are TGTGCCAGCAGTTACGAGGAAGCGGACGGCCTTTTGGGCTACACCTTC. It codes for CASSYEEADGLLGYTF.

This clonotype was seen more than once but under ten times. The chain couples TRBV24-1 to TRBJ1-1, with D tentatively TRBD1 (5 bases). Germline CDR1 is KGHDR and CDR2 is SFDVKD. This CDR3 has 13 residues. Trimming took 9 bases from V and 1 from J, leaving 11 bases between them. CDR3: CATVGHSNTEAFF. The DNA of the CDR3 is TGTGCCACCGTCGGACACTCGAACACTGAAGCTTTCTTT.

In its sample, this clonotype was seen many times. The V gene is TRBV12-3 or TRBV12-4, the J gene TRBJ2-2, with a weak D call TRBD1 (6 bases). Trimming left V 6 bases short and J 3 bases short, with 14 bases between. The CDR3 loop spans 15 amino acids. CDR3 nucleotides: TGTGCCAGCAGCGCTACAGGGTTTGACACCGGGGAGCTGTTTTTT. Amino acid sequence: CASSATGFDTGELFF.

This clonotype has more than one count but fewer than ten. The CDR3 reads CASSLQHEETQYF. CDR3 nucleotide sequence: TGTGCCAGCAGCTTACAACACGAAGAGACCCAGTACTTC. The chain is built from TRBV11-1 and TRBJ2-5, with no clear D. The germline gives CDR1 SGHAT, CDR2 FQDESV (reference sequence). Between the trimmed V and J ends, which lost 2 bases and 3 bases, there was a span of 7 bases. The CDR3 totals 13 residues.

There are a few counts of this clonotype. The rearrangement uses TRBV5-1 and TRBJ2-5, with D unclear. This CDR3 has 14 residues. V was clipped by 3 bases and J by 5 bases, with 14 bases between them. Looked up from germline, CDR1 is SGHRS and CDR2 is YFSETQ. This chain's CDR3 is CASSWSDGRETQYF. For the CDR3, the DNA is TGCGCCAGCAGCTGGAGTGATGGTCGGGAGACCCAGTACTTC.

This clonotype has just a few counts. The genes are TRBV6-1 and TRBJ1-2, with TRBD1 as a possible D gene (5 bases). CDR1 and CDR2 from the germline V gene are MNHNS and SASEGT. CDR3 length: 13 amino acids. Between the trimmed V and J ends, which lost 6 bases and 8 bases, there was a span of 16 bases. The CDR3 DNA sequence: TGTGCCAGCAGCCTGGGTGGGGCGAGGGGCTACACCTTC. Translation gives CASSLGGARGYTF.

In this sample, this clonotype turned up many times. The rearrangement uses TRBV20-1 and TRBJ1-6; D unclear. The germline V gene encodes CDR1 DFQATT and CDR2 SNEGSKA (reference sequence). This CDR3 comprises 12 residues. The ends were cut back, 3 bases at V and 10 bases at J, with 10 bases in the middle. CDR3 DNA sequence: TGCAGTGCTAGGGCAGGAAAATCACCCCTCCACTTT. This codes for CSARAGKSPLHF.

This clonotype was counted at least ten times. The chain carries TRBV5-1 and TRBJ1-5, with unresolved D. V was cut by 0 bases and J by 4 bases, with 11 bases left in between. Germline V gene sequence: CDR1 SGHRS, CDR2 YFSETQ. The CDR3 sequence is 15 residues long. The CDR3 nucleotides read TGCGCCAGCAGCTTGGAAGGATACCCAAATCAGCCCCAGCATTTT. Translating it yields CASSLEGYPNQPQHF.

The sample holds many counts of this clonotype. V gene TRBV5-1 combines with J gene TRBJ2-2; D is uncertain. CDR3 length equals 15 residues. The germline V gene has CDR1 SGHRS and CDR2 YFSETQ. Trimming stripped 1 base from V and 6 bases from J, with 13 bases between. The DNA of the CDR3 is TGCGCCAGCAGCTTGCTTGCTAACTCAGCCGGGGAGCTGTTTTTT. It encodes CASSLLANSAGELFF.

This clonotype was seen many times. V is TRBV6-2 or TRBV6-3 and J is TRBJ2-7, with a tentative D call TRBD1 (5 bases). Germline V gene lookup returns CDR1 MNHEY and CDR2 SVGEGT. The CDR3 is 16 residues long. V was trimmed by 0 bases and J by 6 bases, leaving 18 bases between them. CDR3 sequence (DNA): TGTGCCAGCAGTTACTCCGCTGACCGGACATCCCCCGAGCAGTACTTC. It translates to CASSYSADRTSPEQYF.

The table lists this clonotype with many counts. This chain uses TRBV6-1 with TRBJ2-5; the D call may be TRBD1 or TRBD2 (5 bases each). The length of the CDR3 is 13 residues. Trimming took 6 bases from V and 5 from J, leaving 13 bases between them. CDR1 is MNHNS, CDR2 SASEGT, per germline. The CDR3 DNA reads TGTGCCAGCAGGCGTCGGGGCGGGGAGACCCAGTACTTC. The encoded protein is CASRRRGGETQYF.

This clonotype appeared a few times. The CDR3 DNA reads as TGCAGCGCCCTAGGGCGATATGGCTACACCTTC. Its protein is CSALGRYGYTF. The V gene is TRBV29-1, the J gene TRBJ1-2; the D is unclear. Trimming shortened V by 7 bases and J by 5 bases, and 11 bases separated the two germline ends. Germline CDR1 and CDR2: SQVTM and ANQGSEA. The CDR3 is 11 amino acids. Variable domain in full (rest from reference TRBV29-1 and TRBJ1-2): SAVISQKPSRDICQRGTSLTIQCQVDSQVTMMFWYRQQPGQSLTLIATANQGSEATYESGFVIDKFPISRPNLTFSTLTVSNMSPEDSSIYLCSALGRYGYTFGSGTRLTVV.

In its sample, this clonotype was seen many times. The V and J genes are TRBV20-1 and TRBJ2-7; 7 bases line up with TRBD1. Trimming cost V 8 bases and J 0 bases; bases outside gene matches: 10. The CDR3 length is 14 residues. Germline V gives CDR1 DFQATT, CDR2 SNEGSKA (reference sequence). As DNA, the CDR3 is TGCAGTACAATTTCCGGGACAGCCTCCTACGAGCAGTACTTC. Translation gives CSTISGTASYEQYF.

This clonotype was detected only a few times. V gene TRBV7-2 combines with J gene TRBJ2-1; D gene ambiguous. Germline V gene lookup returns CDR1 SGHTA and CDR2 FQGNSA. Trimming left V 5 bases short and J 0 bases short, with 11 bases between. CDR3 length equals 15 residues. The CDR3 DNA is TGTGCCAGCAGCCCGACCGAGAGCTCCTACAATGAGCAGTTCTTC. It yields the protein CASSPTESSYNEQFF.

The J gene is TRBJ1-1, the V gene TRBV6-1; D perhaps matches TRBD1 (6 bases). Trimming removed 6 bases at V and 1 base at J, with 12 bases between. Germline CDR1 is MNHNS and CDR2 is SASEGT. This CDR3 comprises 14 residues. CDR3 sequence (DNA): TGTGCCAGCAGGCTCAGGGGTACGAACACTGAAGCTTTCTTT. Its translation: CASRLRGTNTEAFF.

In this sample, this clonotype turned up many times. The CDR3 loop reads CASSYAGINYGYTF. The CDR3 nucleotides are TGTGCCAGCAGTTACGCCGGGATTAACTATGGCTACACCTTC. The chain is built from TRBV6-5 and TRBJ1-2; unclear D gene. CDR1 MNHEY and CDR2 SVGAGI come from the germline V gene. Trimming pared 2 bases from V and 1 base from J, leaving 8 bases between. The length of the CDR3 is 14 residues.